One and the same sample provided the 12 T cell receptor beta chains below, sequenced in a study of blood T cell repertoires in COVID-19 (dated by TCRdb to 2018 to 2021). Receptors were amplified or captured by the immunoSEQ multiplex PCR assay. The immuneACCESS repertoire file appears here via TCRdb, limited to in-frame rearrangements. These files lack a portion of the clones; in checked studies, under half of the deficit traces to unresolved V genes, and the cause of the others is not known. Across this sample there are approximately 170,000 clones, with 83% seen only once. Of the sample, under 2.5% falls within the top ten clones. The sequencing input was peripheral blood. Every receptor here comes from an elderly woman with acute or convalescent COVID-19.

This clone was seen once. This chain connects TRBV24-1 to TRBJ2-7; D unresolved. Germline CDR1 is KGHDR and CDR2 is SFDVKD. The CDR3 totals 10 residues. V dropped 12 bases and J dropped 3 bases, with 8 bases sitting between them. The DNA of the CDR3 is TGTGCCGGCGACAACTACGAGCAGTACTTC. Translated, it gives CAGDNYEQYF.

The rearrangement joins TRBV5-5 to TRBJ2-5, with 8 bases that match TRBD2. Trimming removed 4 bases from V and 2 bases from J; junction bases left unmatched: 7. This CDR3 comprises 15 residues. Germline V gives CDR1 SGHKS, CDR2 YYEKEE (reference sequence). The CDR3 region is CASSVSGGAQETQYF. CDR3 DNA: TGTGCCAGCAGCGTGAGCGGGGGCGCTCAAGAGACCCAGTACTTC.

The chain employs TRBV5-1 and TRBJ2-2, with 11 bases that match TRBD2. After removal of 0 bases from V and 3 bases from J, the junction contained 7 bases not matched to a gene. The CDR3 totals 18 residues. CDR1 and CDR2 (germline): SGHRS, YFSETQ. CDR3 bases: TGCGCCAGCAGCTTGGCCAATCTAGCGGGAGGTTACACCGGGGAGCTGTTTTTT. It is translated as CASSLANLAGGYTGELFF.

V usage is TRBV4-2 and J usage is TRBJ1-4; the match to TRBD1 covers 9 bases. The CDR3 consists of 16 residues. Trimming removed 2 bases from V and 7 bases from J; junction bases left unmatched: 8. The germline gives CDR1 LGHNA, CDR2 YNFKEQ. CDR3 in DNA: TGTGCCAGCAGCCAATCCGAAGGACAGGGGCCTGAAAAACTGTTTTTT. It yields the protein CASSQSEGQGPEKLFF.

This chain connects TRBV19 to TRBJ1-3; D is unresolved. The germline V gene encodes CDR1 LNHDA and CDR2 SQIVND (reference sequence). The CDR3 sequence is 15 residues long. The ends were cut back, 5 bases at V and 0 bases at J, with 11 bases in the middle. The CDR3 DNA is TGTGCCAGTAGTGGTTACAGCGGCTCTGGAAACACCATATATTTT. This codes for CASSGYSGSGNTIYF.

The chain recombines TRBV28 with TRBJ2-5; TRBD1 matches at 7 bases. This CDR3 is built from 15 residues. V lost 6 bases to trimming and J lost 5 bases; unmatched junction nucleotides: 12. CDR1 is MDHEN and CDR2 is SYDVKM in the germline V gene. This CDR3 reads CASSPPDRDAETQYF. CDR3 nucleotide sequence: TGTGCCAGCAGCCCCCCCGACAGGGACGCGGAGACCCAGTACTTC.

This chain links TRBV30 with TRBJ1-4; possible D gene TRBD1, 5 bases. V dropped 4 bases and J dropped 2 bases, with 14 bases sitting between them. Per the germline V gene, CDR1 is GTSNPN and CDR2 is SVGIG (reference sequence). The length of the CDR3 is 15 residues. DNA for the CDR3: TGTGCCTGGAACGAGGAGGGGACGACTAATGAAAAACTGTTTTTT. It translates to CAWNEEGTTNEKLFF.

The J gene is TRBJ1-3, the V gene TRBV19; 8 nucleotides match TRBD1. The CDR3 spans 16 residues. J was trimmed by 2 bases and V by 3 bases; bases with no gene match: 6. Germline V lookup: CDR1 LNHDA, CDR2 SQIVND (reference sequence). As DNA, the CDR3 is TGTGCCAGTAGTATCCAGGGGGCCTTAACTGGAAACACCATATATTTT. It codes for CASSIQGALTGNTIYF.

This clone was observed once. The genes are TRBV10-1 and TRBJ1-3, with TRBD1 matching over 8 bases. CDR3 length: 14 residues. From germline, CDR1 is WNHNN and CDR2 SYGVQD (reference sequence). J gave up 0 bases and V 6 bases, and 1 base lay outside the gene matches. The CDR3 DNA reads TGCGCCAGCAGGGGACAGGACTCTGGAAACACCATATATTTT. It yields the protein CASRGQDSGNTIYF.

The CDR3 coding sequence is TGTGCCAGCAGTTATCGGTTTCAGGGGGGGAACACTGAAGCTTTCTTT. Its protein is CASSYRFQGGNTEAFF. The chain has TRBV6-5 and TRBJ1-1; 7 bases agree with TRBD1. There are 16 residues in the CDR3. Per the germline V gene, CDR1 is MNHEY and CDR2 is SVGAGI. The J segment lost 1 base and the V segment lost 3 bases, leaving 8 bases of the junction unmatched.

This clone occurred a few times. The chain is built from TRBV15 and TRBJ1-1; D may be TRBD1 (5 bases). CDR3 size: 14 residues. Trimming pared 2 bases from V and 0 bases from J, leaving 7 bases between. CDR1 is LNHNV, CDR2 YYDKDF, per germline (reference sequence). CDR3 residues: CATSRRQMNTEAFF. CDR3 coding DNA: TGTGCCACCAGCAGAAGACAGATGAACACTGAAGCTTTCTTT.

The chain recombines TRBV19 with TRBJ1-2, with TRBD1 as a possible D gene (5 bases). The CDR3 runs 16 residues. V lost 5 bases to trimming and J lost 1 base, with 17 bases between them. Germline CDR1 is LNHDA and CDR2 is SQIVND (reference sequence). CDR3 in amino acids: CASSRRGLPLNYGYTF. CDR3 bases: TGTGCCAGTAGTCGAAGGGGACTACCCCTTAACTATGGCTACACCTTC.